The 3 T cell receptor beta chains below come from one sample, sequenced in a study of T cell changes during pregnancy in multiple sclerosis. Method: immunoSEQ multiplex PCR; TCRdb's copy keeps in-frame clones and lacks some. The profile covers 85,000 to 100,000 clones, with roughly 90% appearing a single time and 1.5% taken by the ten largest. This specimen was peripheral blood, taken in the first trimester of pregnancy. All receptors derive from a female donor with multiple sclerosis, enrolled in a pregnancy study.

V and J are TRBV7-8 and TRBJ2-7; 10 nucleotides line up with TRBD1. Unmatched junction bases numbered 5, after V lost 6 bases and J lost 3 bases. The V gene's germline CDR1 is SGHVS and CDR2 FQNEAQ. This CDR3 region has 14 residues. CDR3: CASRQRTGGYEQYF. The CDR3, as DNA: TGTGCCAGCAGACAACGGACAGGGGGCTACGAGCAGTACTTC.

This clone came up a few times. The chain couples TRBV5-4 to TRBJ2-3, with TRBD2 matching 8 bases. From germline, CDR1 is SGHNT and CDR2 YYREEE (reference sequence). The length of the CDR3 is 14 residues. V lost 7 bases, J lost 6 bases, and 10 bases stayed unmatched. CDR3 nucleotides: TGTGCCAGCGGTCGGGAGGGTCCGGGCGATACGCAGTATTTT. It codes for CASGREGPGDTQYF.

The rearrangement links TRBV30 to TRBJ2-1, with D perhaps matching TRBD2 (5 bases). Germline assignment: CDR1 GTSNPN and CDR2 SVGIG (reference sequence). V was trimmed by 1 base and J by 6 bases, leaving 10 bases between them. This CDR3 comprises 13 residues. CDR3 amino acids: CAWSGTGVNEQFF. CDR3 coding DNA: TGTGCCTGGAGTGGGACCGGGGTCAATGAGCAGTTCTTC.